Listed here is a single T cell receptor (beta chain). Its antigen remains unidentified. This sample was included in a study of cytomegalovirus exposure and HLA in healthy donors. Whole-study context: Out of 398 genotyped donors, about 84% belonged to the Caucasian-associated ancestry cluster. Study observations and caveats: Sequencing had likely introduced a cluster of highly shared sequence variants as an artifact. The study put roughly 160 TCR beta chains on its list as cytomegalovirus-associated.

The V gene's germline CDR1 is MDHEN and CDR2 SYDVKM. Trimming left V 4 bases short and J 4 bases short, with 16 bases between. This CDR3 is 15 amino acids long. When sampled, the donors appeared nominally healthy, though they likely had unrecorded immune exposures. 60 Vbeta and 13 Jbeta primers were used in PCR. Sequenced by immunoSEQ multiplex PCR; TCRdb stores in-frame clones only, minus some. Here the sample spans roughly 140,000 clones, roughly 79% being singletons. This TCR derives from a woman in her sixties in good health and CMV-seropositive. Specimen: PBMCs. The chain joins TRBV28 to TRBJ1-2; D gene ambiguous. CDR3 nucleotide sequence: TGTGCCAGCAGTTCCCCCCAACGGTCCTCCTATGGCTACACCTTC. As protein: CASSSPQRSSYGYTF.